The 5 T cell receptor beta chains listed next were all sequenced from one sample in a study of T cells in tuberculosis. Time point of the sample: new active TB diagnosis, blood taken before or within 7 days of starting treatment. Assay: immunoSEQ multiplex PCR; the TCRdb copy retains only in-frame clones and omits some. Of tens of thousands of clones listed, just over 90% are singletons. The starting material was PBMCs, obtained at tuberculosis diagnosis. The origin of the receptors is an adult with tuberculosis. Some clones in this sample may be carry-over from other donors' samples.

V and J are TRBV6-5 and TRBJ2-1, with 7 bases aligning to TRBD1. The CDR3 totals 14 residues. Looked up from germline, CDR1 is MNHEY and CDR2 is SVGAGI. Germline trimming cut 6 bases from V and 8 bases from J; bases unmatched to any gene: 10. The CDR3 DNA follows: TGTGCCAGCAGAAAACAGGGGTCCATCGATGAGCAGTTCTTC. This translates into CASRKQGSIDEQFF.

This chain joins TRBV9 and TRBJ2-3, with D maybe TRBD2 (7 bases). V lost 3 bases and J lost 3, with 20 bases in between. CDR3 size: 17 residues. In germline, CDR1 is SGDLS, CDR2 YYNGEE. In DNA, the CDR3 is TGTGCCAGCAGCGCCACCCTGGGGGGGGGCCCGACAGATACGCAGTATTTT. Its translation: CASSATLGGGPTDTQYF.

J is TRBJ2-7 and V is TRBV2; weak D call: TRBD1 (6 bases). V lost 6 bases and J lost 3, with 18 bases in between. The germline V gene encodes CDR1 SNHLY and CDR2 FYNNEI. This CDR3 spans 15 amino acids. This CDR3 is CASRLRDTINYEQYF. The CDR3 region has the DNA TGTGCCAGCAGGCTCCGGGACACTATAAACTACGAGCAGTACTTC.

The genes are TRBV4-1 and TRBJ2-4, with a tentative D call TRBD2 (6 bases). Germline CDR1 reads MGHRA; CDR2 reads YSYEKL. This CDR3 has 17 residues. V was pared by 4 bases and J by 1 base, with 17 bases between. Written as DNA, the CDR3 is TGCGCCAGCAGCCCATCGACGGGGGTCGGGGCCAAAAACATTCAGTACTTC. The encoded protein is CASSPSTGVGAKNIQYF.

This clone was counted between two and nine times. This sequence joins TRBV2 and TRBJ2-3; TRBD1 is a possible D gene (6 bases). Trimming took 7 bases from V and 3 from J, leaving 11 bases between them. This CDR3 has 13 amino acids. Germline CDR1 is SNHLY and CDR2 is FYNNEI. CDR3 nucleotides: TGTGCCAGCAAGTTGGGGGCGACAGATACGCAGTATTTT. It is translated as CASKLGATDTQYF.